This T cell receptor (beta chain) was profiled in a study of cytomegalovirus exposure and HLA in healthy donors. This clone was seen just once. Its antigen is undetermined. The PCR contained 60 Vbeta and 13 Jbeta primers. The assay was immunoSEQ multiplex PCR, and TCRdb's table has in-frame clones only and misses some. Of under 150,000 clones listed, around 82% are singletons. Everyone who donated was a healthy bone marrow donor. The CDR3 runs 15 residues. V was shortened by 5 bases and J by 4 bases, with 12 bases between the two germline ends. Germline V CDR1 and CDR2: SNHLY, FYNNEI. General study results and limits: TCR beta chains numbering 164 were designated cytomegalovirus-associated. Earlier analysis looked at TCR beta V segments, and most were productive about 90% or about 30% of the time.

The sample taken for sequencing was PBMCs. The receptor was derived from a man aged 50-60 years in good health and CMV-seronegative. This chain connects TRBV2 to TRBJ2-6; weak D call: TRBD1 (6 bases). This chain's CDR3 is CASSTGPPGANVLTF. The CDR3 coding sequence is TGTGCCAGCAGTACAGGGCCCCCCGGGGCCAACGTCCTGACTTTC.